This T cell receptor (beta chain) comes out of a study of response to subunit inactivated influenza vaccine. Study findings and constraints: Each seasonal influenza vaccination, the authors suggested, recruits few new T cells.

TCRdb used MiXCR to reprocess the RT-PCR reads, holding one entry per CDR3 protein. Here the sample spans around 750,000 distinct CDR3 sequences, 21% being singletons. J was trimmed by 3 bases and V by 6 bases; bases with no gene match: 8. Germline V gene sequence: CDR1 MDHEN, CDR2 SYDVKM. The CDR3 consists of 15 residues. This clonotype was seen a few times. Its target is unknown. This TCR derives from a man aged 50 to 59 who received an inactivated influenza vaccine. Sequenced here: PBMCs from blood, sampled around 5 days after vaccination. The V gene is TRBV28, the J gene TRBJ2-7, with 10 bases that match TRBD1. The chain's CDR3 is CASSSLDRGLYEQYF. The CDR3 DNA is TGTGCCAGCAGCTCCCTTGACAGGGGGCTCTACGAGCAGTACTTC.